The next 8 T cell receptor beta chains were all read from a single sample in a study of cytomegalovirus exposure and HLA in healthy donors. TCRdb's copy holds only in-frame clones and misses some; the assay was immunoSEQ multiplex PCR. Of some 140,000 clones listed, roughly four fifths are singletons. The sequenced material came from PBMCs. The receptors originated from a young woman in good health and CMV-seronegative.

The chain is built from TRBV6-5 and TRBJ2-2; no definite D call. The ends were cut back, 10 bases at V and 5 bases at J, with 14 bases in the middle. This CDR3 region has 13 residues. Per the germline V gene, CDR1 is MNHEY and CDR2 is SVGAGI. The CDR3 is CATHRSRTGELFF. Here the CDR3 DNA reads TGTGCCACCCACCGATCTAGGACCGGGGAGCTGTTTTTT.

This clone was seen only a few times. The chain has TRBV7-9 and TRBJ1-5, with no clear D. The CDR3 extends over 13 amino acids. V lost 6 bases, J lost 2 bases, and 8 bases lay in between. CDR1 is SEHNR, CDR2 FQNEAQ, per germline (reference sequence). The CDR3 DNA follows: TGTGCCAGCAGTGGGGAGGGCAATCAGCCCCAGCATTTT. Protein sequence: CASSGEGNQPQHF.

This chain connects TRBV6-5 to TRBJ2-1; TRBD1 agrees at 10 bases. Germline lookup yields CDR1 MNHEY and CDR2 SVGAGI. V lost 2 bases and J lost 6; bases outside the gene matches: 4. The CDR3 has 15 residues. Here the CDR3 reads CASSYRDRGGNEQFF. The CDR3 DNA reads as TGTGCCAGCAGTTACCGGGACAGGGGTGGCAATGAGCAGTTCTTC.

This chain uses TRBV7-8 with TRBJ1-2; tentative D call: TRBD1 (5 bases). Germline V gene data show CDR1 as SGHVS and CDR2 as FQNEAQ. There are 15 residues in the CDR3. Trimming took 1 base from V and 6 from J, leaving 15 bases between them. CDR3 DNA: TGTGCCAGCAGCTTAGGTCTGACAGTAAGAAATGGCTACACCTTC. Residues: CASSLGLTVRNGYTF.

V usage is TRBV18 and J usage is TRBJ2-5; possible D gene TRBD1, 6 bases. Germline V CDR1 and CDR2: KGHSH, LQKENI. The length of the CDR3 is 13 residues. Trimming took off 3 bases at V and 3 bases at J, with 8 bases between the two ends. CDR3 bases: TGTGCCAGCTCACCCGGACAGAAAGAGACCCAGTACTTC. Amino acid sequence: CASSPGQKETQYF.

The rearrangement uses TRBV5-1 and TRBJ1-3; D is possibly TRBD1 (6 bases). This CDR3 contains 16 residues. CDR1 SGHRS and CDR2 YFSETQ come from the germline V gene. V gave up 3 bases and J gave up 0 bases, with 13 bases separating them. CDR3 nucleotide sequence: TGCGCCAGCAGCTCAGGACAGCAGCACTCTGGAAACACCATATATTTT. It yields the protein CASSSGQQHSGNTIYF.

V is TRBV5-1 and J is TRBJ2-3, with 8 bases aligning to TRBD1. The germline gives CDR1 SGHRS, CDR2 YFSETQ. The CDR3 extends over 16 amino acids. With V trimmed by 0 bases and J by 3 bases, 6 bases remained unmatched. The CDR3 protein is CASSLGNRGSTDTQYF. For the CDR3, the DNA is TGCGCCAGCAGCTTGGGTAACAGGGGGTCAACAGATACGCAGTATTTT.

The rearrangement joins TRBV19 to TRBJ1-1, with D maybe TRBD1 (6 bases). With 9 bases removed from V and 1 base from J, the gap between germline ends came to 12 bases. This CDR3 spans 13 amino acids. Per germline, CDR1 LNHDA and CDR2 SQIVND (reference sequence). In nucleotides, the CDR3 is TGTGCCAGCAGGGACATCCAGAACACTGAAGCTTTCTTT. Residues: CASRDIQNTEAFF. The whole variable domain, filled in from reference TRBV19 and TRBJ1-1, reads DGGITQSPKYLFRKEGQNVTLSCEQNLNHDAMYWYRQDPGQGLRLIYYSQIVNDFQKGDIAEGYSVSREKKESFPLTVTSAQKNPTAFYLCASRDIQNTEAFFGQGTRLTVV.